This TCR beta chain was sequenced during a study of blood T cell repertoires in COVID-19. At the level of the study: Samples taken during acute and convalescent COVID-19 were collected in the United States, Italy and Spain. PBMCs, B-cell-depleted T cells, or T cells were the source of the cDNA or gDNA that made up the material.

Per the original data handling: Reference gene primers were amplified, and this amplification served to estimate nucleated cell counts. The table came from immunoSEQ multiplex PCR; TCRdb's copy has only in-frame clones and leaves some out. V and J calls plus clone size are reproduced from that table; the DNA served to infer D and trimming. This sample has roughly 130,000 clones, with approximately 80% found just once. J gave up 7 bases and V 3 bases, and 9 bases lay outside the gene matches. Germline CDR1 reads GTSNPN; CDR2 reads SVGIG (reference sequence). The CDR3 length is 13 residues. The sequence was obtained from a man between 65 and 80 years old with acute or convalescent COVID-19. Sequenced input: peripheral blood. The chain is built from TRBV30 and TRBJ2-7; TRBD1 matches 7 bases. This CDR3 is CAWRTNLRGEQYF. The CDR3 region has the DNA TGTGCCTGGAGGACCAACCTCAGGGGGGAGCAGTACTTC.